These T cell receptor beta chains were read from a single sample in a study of CD8+CD57+ T cells in acquired aplastic anemia. TCRdb re-called the reads through MiXCR, storing one row per CDR3 protein. The data contain roughly 500,000 distinct CDR3 sequences, over 25% of them singletons. Material: sorted CD4+, CD8+, or CD8+CD57+ T cells (not recorded which) from PBMCs. These receptors were obtained from a human donor with aplastic anemia. Both conserved end residues are trimmed from each CDR3.

v_gene	CDR3aa
TRBV2	ASSADRRRTGELF
TRBV19	ASSFNPGHLYNEQF
TRBV14	ASSQRRQTNTEAF
TRBV2	ASSDTGTRFNEQF
TRBV5-4	ASSLRRGTGYT
TRBV7-9	ASSTTEYQPQH
TRBV20-1	SARGLNTEAF
TRBV11-1	ASSRLAGGSTCEQY
TRBV19	ASTSNRGLKGNQPQH
TRBV18	ASSPLEASYSYNEQF
TRBV2	ASRRGQETQY
TRBV10-3	ASSQTSIREQY
TRBV19	ASRERSLEAF
TRBV9	ASSVSGGATDTQY
TRBV29-1	SAARGDYGYT
TRBV11-2	ASSLGGGQGASPLH
TRBV25-1	ASSDFGRNQETQY
TRBV15	ATSREGVSGANVLT
TRBV12-3/TRBV12-4	ASSSWGSNRVREETQY
TRBV10-3	AISDQGLAGYEQS
TRBV20-1	SVKRFMWGSGTDTQY
TRBV6-5	ASSYFAGVNTEAF
TRBV11-1	ASSPNPLGNEQF
TRBV9	ASSVADLSGYT
TRBV2	ASRTYRGGGEKLF
TRBV25-1	ASRPGRGVGGELF
TRBV27	ASSRMGGNYGYT
TRBV12-3/TRBV12-4	ASRGQGPGTEAF
TRBV29-1	SVNRGSGELF
TRBV20-1	SARDWGSYNSPLH
TRBV7-9	ASSSGGTADTQY
TRBV7-2	ASSSRIGNTEAF